Sequencing of this T cell receptor (beta chain) was carried out in a study of cytomegalovirus exposure and HLA in healthy donors. Findings and limits, study-wide: It was taken for granted in presence/absence analyses that sequencing depth across donors was roughly uniform.

As to this clone: Its target is not known.

Amplification used 60 Vbeta primers and 13 Jbeta primers. The protocol was immunoSEQ multiplex PCR, while the TCRdb copy is restricted to in-frame clones and leaves out a portion. The table lists roughly 150,000 clones, roughly 85% of them singletons. CDR1 and CDR2 from the germline V gene are MDHEN and SYDVKM. The CDR3 is 14 residues long. V was shortened by 7 bases and J by 2 bases, with 14 bases between the two germline ends. This TCR derives from a male donor in good health and CMV-seronegative. The sample was PBMCs. This chain links TRBV28 with TRBJ1-1, with D possibly TRBD1 on 5 matching bases. This CDR3 reads CASTQAGPNTEAFF. CDR3 bases: TGTGCCAGCACCCAAGCGGGGCCCAACACTGAAGCTTTCTTT.